This T cell receptor beta chain was sequenced for a study of CD8 T cells in ankylosing spondylitis. TCRdb passed the 5' RACE reads through MiXCR, listing each CDR3 protein once. In the table there are about 220,000 distinct CDR3 sequences, 7% to 8% of which are singletons. Findings and limits, study-wide: Matched synovial fluid from ankylosing spondylitis patients was reported to be enriched for disease-linked clones. The study identified a TCR beta motif of several highly homologous variants that appeared characteristic of ankylosing spondylitis blood. Past studies reported some motif variants in reactive arthritis synovial fluid and blood.

Details on this clonotype: The target antigen is unknown.

Germline V gives CDR1 SGHVS, CDR2 FQNEAQ. This CDR3 spans 17 amino acids. The V gene lost 1 base and the J gene lost 4 bases, with 17 bases spanning the gap. The clonotype originates from a male donor with ankylosing spondylitis. This chain links TRBV7-8 with TRBJ1-3; D unresolved. Sequenced material: blood, either unsorted or a sorted T cell fraction (not recorded which). The CDR3 bases are TGTGCCAGCAGCTTAGTCGGGAGAAGGAATATCGGAAACACCATATATTTT. Translated, it gives CASSLVGRRNIGNTIYF.